A selection of T cell receptor beta chains follows, all from one sample in a study of blood T cell repertoires in COVID-19. The protocol was immunoSEQ multiplex PCR, while the TCRdb copy is restricted to in-frame clones and leaves out a portion. Counted here are roughly 79,000 clones, about 83% occurring once; the ten biggest clones make up 3% to 4.5%. The sequenced sample consisted of peripheral blood. The source is a man over 45 with acute or convalescent COVID-19. Both conserved end residues are part of each CDR3. The order of the fields is clone size, V gene, J gene, CDR3 protein. Size values are once, few and many counts, or a class for expanded clones, and some rows have none.

clone_size: .
v_call: TRBV3-1/TRBV3-2
j_call: TRBJ1-2
cdr3_aa: CASRLGTGGRGYTF

clone_size: few
v_call: TRBV7-2
j_call: TRBJ1-2
cdr3_aa: CASSQGLVVPYGYTF

clone_size: .
v_call: TRBV2
j_call: TRBJ1-4
cdr3_aa: CATKMWTGVEKLFF

clone_size: .
v_call: TRBV19
j_call: TRBJ1-2
cdr3_aa: CASSTTQGSLYGYTF

clone_size: .
v_call: TRBV29-1
j_call: TRBJ2-7
cdr3_aa: CSVASGFAYEQYF

clone_size: .
v_call: TRBV5-1
j_call: TRBJ1-4
cdr3_aa: CASSSTGTGGEKLFF

clone_size: .
v_call: TRBV9
j_call: TRBJ2-1
cdr3_aa: CASSVSSTVDNEQFF

clone_size: .
v_call: TRBV30
j_call: TRBJ1-1
cdr3_aa: CAWSLGGRNTEAFF

clone_size: .
v_call: TRBV7-2
j_call: TRBJ2-7
cdr3_aa: CASSLGQGGMGEQYF

clone_size: .
v_call: TRBV6-5
j_call: TRBJ1-1
cdr3_aa: CASSHDRGTEAFF

clone_size: .
v_call: TRBV2
j_call: TRBJ1-5
cdr3_aa: CASMDSIHISNQPQHF

clone_size: few
v_call: TRBV15
j_call: TRBJ2-3
cdr3_aa: CATSRVTGITDTQYF

clone_size: .
v_call: TRBV7-6
j_call: TRBJ1-1
cdr3_aa: CASSVDRGGKTEAFF

clone_size: .
v_call: TRBV6-5
j_call: TRBJ1-5
cdr3_aa: CASSSQINQPQHF

clone_size: .
v_call: TRBV6-5
j_call: TRBJ1-1
cdr3_aa: CASSSTGILNTEAFF

clone_size: .
v_call: TRBV5-8
j_call: TRBJ2-7
cdr3_aa: CASSADRGRYEQYF

clone_size: few
v_call: TRBV7-9
j_call: TRBJ1-1
cdr3_aa: CASSPQGVGTEAFF

clone_size: .
v_call: TRBV27
j_call: TRBJ2-1
cdr3_aa: CASGRGERANEQFF

clone_size: .
v_call: TRBV6-5
j_call: TRBJ2-5
cdr3_aa: CASSYSASQETQYF

clone_size: .
v_call: TRBV27
j_call: TRBJ1-6
cdr3_aa: CASSSRDYSPLHF

clone_size: .
v_call: TRBV19
j_call: TRBJ2-1
cdr3_aa: CASSDPSGAAMNEQFF

clone_size: .
v_call: TRBV9
j_call: TRBJ1-1
cdr3_aa: CASSISGTGGLQDTEAFF

clone_size: .
v_call: TRBV25-1
j_call: TRBJ1-2
cdr3_aa: CASSEQAGGGALGYTF

clone_size: .
v_call: TRBV28
j_call: TRBJ1-1
cdr3_aa: CASKGGQVNTEAFF

clone_size: .
v_call: TRBV7-2
j_call: TRBJ2-1
cdr3_aa: CASSPGLPGNEQFF

clone_size: .
v_call: TRBV18
j_call: TRBJ1-2
cdr3_aa: CASSPGPGQGKGYTF

clone_size: .
v_call: TRBV11-2
j_call: TRBJ2-5
cdr3_aa: CASTTGSQETQYF

clone_size: .
v_call: TRBV7-2
j_call: TRBJ1-5
cdr3_aa: CASSLVSGDQPQHF

clone_size: .
v_call: TRBV5-1
j_call: TRBJ2-7
cdr3_aa: CASSSMQGSLYEQYF

clone_size: .
v_call: TRBV7-2
j_call: TRBJ2-1
cdr3_aa: CASSLSWGPGFF

clone_size: few
v_call: TRBV28
j_call: TRBJ1-5
cdr3_aa: CASSFLGGAEQPQHF

clone_size: .
v_call: TRBV7-9
j_call: TRBJ1-5
cdr3_aa: CASSPLGGNQPQHF

clone_size: .
v_call: TRBV10-3
j_call: TRBJ2-7
cdr3_aa: CAIGGQADYEQYF

clone_size: .
v_call: TRBV10-3
j_call: TRBJ2-5
cdr3_aa: CAISEVGSRAQETQYF

clone_size: .
v_call: TRBV10-3
j_call: TRBJ2-7
cdr3_aa: CAIGKGAPPYEQYF

clone_size: .
v_call: TRBV7-9
j_call: TRBJ2-5
cdr3_aa: CASSLGRQGDQETQYF

clone_size: .
v_call: TRBV4-1
j_call: TRBJ2-1
cdr3_aa: CASSFRQDSYNEQFF

clone_size: once
v_call: TRBV9
j_call: TRBJ2-7
cdr3_aa: CASSVSSSGYEQYF

clone_size: .
v_call: TRBV13
j_call: TRBJ2-5
cdr3_aa: CASSSRDRGQEETQYF

clone_size: .
v_call: TRBV30
j_call: TRBJ1-1
cdr3_aa: CAWSPQNTEAFF

clone_size: .
v_call: TRBV9
j_call: TRBJ2-1
cdr3_aa: CASSVCRDRDEHEQFF

clone_size: .
v_call: TRBV5-1
j_call: TRBJ2-1
cdr3_aa: CASSLEGTSYNEQFF

clone_size: .
v_call: TRBV4-1
j_call: TRBJ2-2
cdr3_aa: CASSQKDRLNTGELFF

clone_size: .
v_call: TRBV5-4
j_call: TRBJ1-2
cdr3_aa: CASSPEGGQGFYGYTF

clone_size: .
v_call: TRBV27
j_call: TRBJ1-1
cdr3_aa: CASSLFASTSTEAFF

clone_size: .
v_call: TRBV19
j_call: TRBJ1-1
cdr3_aa: CASRITGGWTEAFF

clone_size: .
v_call: TRBV28
j_call: TRBJ1-1
cdr3_aa: CASSLWDRGAFF

clone_size: .
v_call: TRBV3-1/TRBV3-2
j_call: TRBJ1-1
cdr3_aa: CASSLAVGGANTEAFF

clone_size: once
v_call: TRBV30
j_call: TRBJ1-1
cdr3_aa: CAWSGQNTEAFF

clone_size: many
v_call: TRBV7-2
j_call: TRBJ1-1
cdr3_aa: CASSLFPLQLEGEAFF

clone_size: .
v_call: TRBV5-1
j_call: TRBJ1-1
cdr3_aa: CASSLTGTGDMNTEAFF

clone_size: .
v_call: TRBV7-2
j_call: TRBJ1-2
cdr3_aa: CASSLDSPRGYTF

clone_size: .
v_call: TRBV5-4
j_call: TRBJ2-5
cdr3_aa: CASSLGTSGVKETQYF

clone_size: .
v_call: TRBV6-6
j_call: TRBJ1-2
cdr3_aa: CASSYRKDIPPYGYTF

clone_size: .
v_call: TRBV6-5
j_call: TRBJ1-3
cdr3_aa: CASSYDGLRGNTIYF

clone_size: .
v_call: TRBV9
j_call: TRBJ2-1
cdr3_aa: CASSKRTTGDEQFF

clone_size: once
v_call: TRBV9
j_call: TRBJ2-1
cdr3_aa: CASRPWTGISNEQFF

clone_size: once
v_call: TRBV30
j_call: TRBJ2-7
cdr3_aa: CAWERLAGYEQYF

clone_size: .
v_call: TRBV19
j_call: TRBJ1-2
cdr3_aa: CASSPPQGARDGYTF

clone_size: .
v_call: TRBV7-6
j_call: TRBJ2-5
cdr3_aa: CASSLLAGGEETQYF